The 3 T cell receptor beta chains below were found in one sample sequenced in a study of T cells in Graves' hyperthyroidism and ophthalmopathy. RNA transcripts yielded amplified TCR beta CDR3 regions. Initially, a first-round RT-PCR of the TCR CDR3 employed the HTBI primer set. Each CDR3 protein is one row after TCRdb ran MiXCR on the multiplex PCR reads. The sample shows about 200,000 distinct CDR3 sequences, about 17% of them seen only once. Sequencing was carried out using blood. The receptors shown here come from a man aged 35-49 years with Graves' hyperthyroidism.

This clonotype was recorded at least ten times. This chain joins TRBV5-1 and TRBJ2-7, with 7 bases matching TRBD1. Germline CDR1 reads SGHRS; CDR2 reads YFSETQ. The junction had 6 bases not matched to a gene; V was cut back by 0 bases and J by 3 bases. The CDR3 is 15 amino acids. CDR3 in amino acids: CASSLVGGASYEQYF. The CDR3 region has the DNA TGCGCCAGCAGCTTGGTAGGGGGCGCCAGCTACGAGCAGTACTTC.

This clonotype came up many times. The chain links TRBV11-3 to TRBJ2-5; D may be TRBD1 (6 bases). Trimming took 2 bases from V and 2 from J, leaving 9 bases between them. Germline V gene data show CDR1 as SGHNT and CDR2 as YENEEA. CDR3 length: 14 residues. The CDR3 sequence is CASSLSGQQETQYF. The CDR3 DNA reads TGTGCCAGCAGCTTATCGGGACAACAAGAGACCCAGTACTTC.

This clonotype was counted many times. The gene calls are TRBV7-3 and TRBJ2-2; D is unclear. The CDR3 runs to 12 residues. The germline V and J ends were trimmed by 2 bases and 8 bases, with 6 bases remaining between them. Germline V lookup: CDR1 SGHTA, CDR2 FQGTGA. This CDR3 is CASSLSSGELFF. In DNA, the CDR3 is TGTGCCAGCAGCTTATCGTCGGGGGAGCTGTTTTTT.